This passage covers 4 T cell receptor beta chains from one sample sequenced in a study of CD8 T cells in ankylosing spondylitis. Study-wide results and limits: The study identified a TCR beta motif of under ten highly homologous variants that appeared characteristic of ankylosing spondylitis blood.

These receptors are not linked to any known antigen. MiXCR, applied by TCRdb to the 5' RACE reads, yields one record per CDR3 protein. The table records under 250,000 distinct CDR3 sequences, approximately 7.3% of them present only once. What was sequenced was blood, either unsorted or a sorted T cell fraction (not recorded which). The receptor set was obtained from a male donor with ankylosing spondylitis.

The chain joins TRBV6-1 to TRBJ2-7; TRBD2 agrees at 11 bases. Germline V lookup: CDR1 MNHNS, CDR2 SASEGT. Germline trimming cut 6 bases from V and 5 bases from J; bases unmatched to any gene: 9. The CDR3 has 15 residues. Here the CDR3 reads CASRPTSGRSHEQYF. The CDR3 DNA is TGTGCCAGCAGACCCACTAGCGGGAGAAGCCACGAGCAGTACTTC.

This clonotype was detected many times. The chain couples TRBV6-1 to TRBJ2-4, with D perhaps matching TRBD2 (5 bases). The CDR3 consists of 15 residues. The V end lost 6 bases, the J end lost 0 bases, and 12 bases lay between the germline ends. Per the germline V gene, CDR1 is MNHNS and CDR2 is SASEGT. DNA for the CDR3: TGTGCCAGCAGCGGACTCGTAATAGCCAAAAACATTCAGTACTTC. It yields the protein CASSGLVIAKNIQYF.

The chain links TRBV7-9 to TRBJ1-2; D call uncertain. The V and J ends lost 5 bases and 6 bases respectively, with 10 bases between them. Germline V gives CDR1 SEHNR, CDR2 FQNEAQ (reference sequence). The CDR3 has 12 amino acids. The CDR3 protein is CASSVTRDGYTF. The CDR3 DNA is TGTGCCAGCAGCGTAACTAGGGATGGCTACACCTTC.

This clonotype was counted only a few times. The V and J genes are TRBV30 and TRBJ2-7, with D unclear. V shed 1 base and J shed 3 bases, with 10 bases lying between them. The CDR3 is 13 residues long. Germline values: CDR1 GTSNPN, CDR2 SVGIG (reference sequence). The CDR3 here is CAWSAAQNYEQYF. The CDR3 DNA is TGTGCCTGGAGTGCTGCCCAGAACTACGAGCAGTACTTC.